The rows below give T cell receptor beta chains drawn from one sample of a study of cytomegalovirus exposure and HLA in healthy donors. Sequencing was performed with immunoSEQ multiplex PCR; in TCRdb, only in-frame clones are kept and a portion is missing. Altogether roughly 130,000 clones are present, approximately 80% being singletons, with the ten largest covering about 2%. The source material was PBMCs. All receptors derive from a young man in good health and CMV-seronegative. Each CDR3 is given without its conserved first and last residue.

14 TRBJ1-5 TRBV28 ASSLRTDYSNQPQH
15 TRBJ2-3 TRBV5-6 ASSLEVSGESTDTQY
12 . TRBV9 ASSVRSDRDEQY
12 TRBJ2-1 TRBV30 AWRRGLTYNEQF
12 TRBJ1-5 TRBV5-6 ASSLWSAGQPQH
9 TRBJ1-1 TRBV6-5 ASRRNTEAF
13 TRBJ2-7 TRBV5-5 ASSLAPGGPSEQY
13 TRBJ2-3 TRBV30 AWSVSGRVTDTQY
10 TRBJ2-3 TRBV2 ASSELADTQY
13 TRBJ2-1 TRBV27 ASSLLTGGRNEQF
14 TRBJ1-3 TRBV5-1 ASSLGQGSPGNTIY
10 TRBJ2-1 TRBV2 ASGSLQNEQF
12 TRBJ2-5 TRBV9 ASSPSGGYRTQY
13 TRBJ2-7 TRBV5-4 ASSLSPGTSYEQY
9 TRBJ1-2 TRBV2 ASKNRHGYT
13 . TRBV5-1 ASSLASGFSYEQY
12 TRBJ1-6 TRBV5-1 ASNRDGGFSPLH
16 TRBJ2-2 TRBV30 ACLVPSGTQSGAGELF
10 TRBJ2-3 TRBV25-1 ASSEVGRGVD
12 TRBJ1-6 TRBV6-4 ASSPDSLLSPLH
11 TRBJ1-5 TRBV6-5 ASRPQGNQPQH
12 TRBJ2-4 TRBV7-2 ASSLVLAKNIQY
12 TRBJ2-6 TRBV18 ASPRNSGANVLT
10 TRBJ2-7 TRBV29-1 SVGVRGYEQY
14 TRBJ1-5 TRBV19 ASSIDPARNGQPQH
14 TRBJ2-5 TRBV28 ASSLEDTITLETQY
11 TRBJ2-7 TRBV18 ASSPPAFNEQY
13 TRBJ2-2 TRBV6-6 ASSYPQGLSGELF
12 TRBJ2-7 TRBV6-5 ASGRTRRSYEQY
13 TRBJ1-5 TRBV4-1 ASSQLDSGNQPQH
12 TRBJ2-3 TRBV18 ASSLGGGADTQY
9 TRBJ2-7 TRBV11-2 ASRLSREQY
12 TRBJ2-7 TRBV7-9 ASSLTGGLDEQY
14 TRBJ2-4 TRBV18 ASSPFTGQEGIIQY
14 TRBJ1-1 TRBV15 ATNPGTGEMNTEAF
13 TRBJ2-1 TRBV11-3 ASSPGLADNNEQF
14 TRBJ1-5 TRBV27 ASRPGQGAPNQPQH